This T cell receptor (beta chain) appears in the sequencing data of a study of neoadjuvant nivolumab and ipilimumab in lung cancer. Study conclusions and caveats: Only two of four nivolumab-treated tumors gained richness and clonality by surgery. TCR richness and clonality were higher in tumors than adjacent uninvolved lung. TCR sequencing covered a small number of samples. Resected-tumor TCR richness correlated positively with pretherapy blood richness.

With respect to this clone: Antigen: not known.

CDR3 length equals 17 residues. V lost 5 bases and J 5 bases, leaving 23 bases between the germline ends. Germline lookup yields CDR1 SGHRS and CDR2 YFSETQ. The repertoire was sequenced with immunoSEQ multiplex PCR; TCRdb's copy has only in-frame clones and lacks some. Altogether about 9,000 clones are present, 84% being singletons, with the ten largest covering 8%. The input for sequencing was tumor tissue, taken after neoadjuvant nivolumab, alone or with ipilimumab, at or shortly before surgery. This TCR was sampled from an adult with non-small cell lung cancer. The chain combines TRBV5-1 with TRBJ2-1; D might be TRBD1 (5 bases). The CDR3 loop is CASRWSGLGEGNNEQFF. CDR3 DNA: TGCGCCAGCAGGTGGTCCGGCTTAGGGGAAGGTAACAATGAGCAGTTCTTC.